This T cell receptor beta chain was found in a study of human T cells and chemical hapten exposure. Overall study context: The patients were mostly female; they had alopecia areata, totalis or universalis. Findings and limits, study-wide: With regard to DPC sensitization, TCRs above 1 in 1000 frequency did not change.

This clonotype was detected only a few times. The antigen is undetermined. Each CDR3 protein is one row after TCRdb ran MiXCR on the RACE reads. This sample yields roughly 92,000 distinct CDR3 sequences, of which roughly 10% are seen a single time; 2.5% to 3.5% belongs to the top ten. J was trimmed by 4 bases and V by 5 bases; bases with no gene match: 9. Germline assignment: CDR1 SGHVS and CDR2 FQNEAQ. This CDR3 is built from 16 residues. Time point given: patch test 2, 6 weeks after DPC sensitization. Specified treatment: therapeutic diphenylcyclopropenone sensitization with weekly scalp DPC. This material consisted of whole blood, taken in connection with sensitization to the hapten diphenylcyclopropenone (DPC). The source is a woman in her thirties or forties with alopecia areata. Some clones in this sample may be carry-over from other donors' samples. The rearrangement uses TRBV7-8 and TRBJ2-1, with 9 bases that match TRBD2. CDR3 in DNA: TGTGCCAGCAGCCCCGTCGGCGGGAGGGGGTACAATGAGCAGTTCTTC. Translating gives CASSPVGGRGYNEQFF.